The rows below give T cell receptor beta chains drawn from one sample of a study of T cell changes during pregnancy in multiple sclerosis. Profiling relied on immunoSEQ multiplex PCR, and the TCRdb table lists in-frame clones only, not all of them. The sample has about 22,000 clones, roughly 84% seen once. The sample consisted of CD8+ T cells from peripheral blood mononuclear cells, taken before pregnancy. These receptors all come from a female donor with multiple sclerosis, enrolled in a pregnancy study. Both conserved end residues are part of each CDR3. The order of the fields is D gene, clone size, J gene, V gene, CDR3 DNA, CDR3 protein. D genes are given only for firm matches. Expanded clones get a size class; other rows say once, few or many, or leave the size out.

TRBD2	-	TRBJ2-7	TRBV27	TGTGCCAGCAGTTCGACTAGCGGTCTAATGGAGCAGTACTTC	CASSSTSGLMEQYF
-	-	TRBJ1-5	TRBV19	TGTGCCAGCGAGATCCGGGACAACAATCAGCCCCAGCATTTT	CASEIRDNNQPQHF
TRBD1	-	TRBJ1-2	TRBV18	TGTGCCAGCTCTACACAGGGGCTCGGCTATGGCTACACCTTC	CASSTQGLGYGYTF
TRBD1	-	TRBJ1-2	TRBV6-1	TGTGCCAGCCAGGACAGGGCTAACTATGGCTACACCTTC	CASQDRANYGYTF
TRBD2	-	TRBJ2-1	TRBV5-4	TGTGCCAGCAGCTGGGGGACTATAAATGAGCAGTTCTTC	CASSWGTINEQFF
-	-	TRBJ1-1	TRBV4-1	TGCGCCAGCAGCCAAGATCCGCAGGGGTACACTGAAGCTTTCTTT	CASSQDPQGYTEAFF
-	-	TRBJ2-1	TRBV5-1	TGCGCCAGCAGCTTTTTTGCGTACAATGAGCAGTTCTTC	CASSFFAYNEQFF
-	-	TRBJ1-1	TRBV5-4	TGTGCCAGCAGCGACCGGGGGGGGTCGAACACTGAAGCTTTCTTT	CASSDRGGSNTEAFF
-	-	TRBJ1-1	TRBV30	TGTGCCTGGAGTCCCTCAGGCAGGGAGGTCGCTGAAGCTTTCTTT	CAWSPSGREVAEAFF
TRBD2	-	TRBJ2-2	TRBV7-9	TGTGCCAGTACCCTTTGGGACTATCCGAACACCGGGGAGCTGTTTTTT	CASTLWDYPNTGELFF
TRBD1	-	TRBJ1-2	TRBV27	TGTGCCAGCAGTTCCCGGACAGGGCCCAACTATGGCTACACCTTC	CASSSRTGPNYGYTF
-	few	TRBJ2-7	TRBV10-3	TGTGCCATCAGTGGACAACAGGGACCAATTTACGAGCAGTACTTC	CAISGQQGPIYEQYF